The rows below give T cell receptor beta chains drawn from one sample of a study of T cells in Graves' hyperthyroidism and ophthalmopathy. In TCRdb, the multiplex PCR reads were re-called with MiXCR into one record per CDR3 protein. The sample yields around 600,000 distinct CDR3 sequences, 15% to 19% seen once. Sequencing input: blood. Receptor source: a woman in her twenties or thirties with Graves' hyperthyroidism. Each CDR3 is given with its conserved first and last residue. Each record gives: D gene, V gene, J gene, clone size, CDR3 DNA, CDR3 protein. D genes are given only for firm matches. A clone size is listed for some rows: how often the clone was seen (once, few, many), or a class if it is expanded.

D gene: TRBD2; V gene: TRBV20-1; J gene: TRBJ2-1; clone size: many; CDR3 DNA: TGCAGTGCTCGATCCACCGGGACTAGCGGCGATGAGCAGTTCTTC; CDR3 protein: CSARSTGTSGDEQFF
D gene: TRBD1; V gene: TRBV19; J gene: TRBJ1-2; clone size: few; CDR3 DNA: TGTGCCAGTAGGGACAGGTTGAAGATTAACTATGGCTACACCTTC; CDR3 protein: CASRDRLKINYGYTF
D gene: TRBD1; V gene: TRBV11-2; J gene: TRBJ2-7; clone size: .; CDR3 DNA: TGTGCCAGCAGCTACGGACCGGGACAGGGGCCCTACGAGCAGTACTTC; CDR3 protein: CASSYGPGQGPYEQYF
D gene: .; V gene: TRBV19; J gene: TRBJ1-5; clone size: few; CDR3 DNA: TGTGCCAGTAGTTCCTTGCCACCGAATAGCAATCAGCCCCAGCATTTT; CDR3 protein: CASSSLPPNSNQPQHF
D gene: TRBD2; V gene: TRBV6-1; J gene: TRBJ2-3; clone size: many; CDR3 DNA: TGTGCCAGCAGTGAAGCGAGCTTTGGACTAGCGGGATACTTTATAGATACGCAGTATTTT; CDR3 protein: CASSEASFGLAGYFIDTQYF
D gene: .; V gene: TRBV12-5; J gene: TRBJ1-1; clone size: many; CDR3 DNA: TGTGCTAGTGGCCCAAGGGGGGGGCTTGAAGCTTTCTTT; CDR3 protein: CASGPRGGLEAFF
D gene: .; V gene: TRBV5-1; J gene: TRBJ2-1; clone size: .; CDR3 DNA: TGCGTCAGCAGCTGGAACGATGGGTTGAGGCCCAATGAGCAGTTCTTC; CDR3 protein: CVSSWNDGLRPNEQFF
D gene: .; V gene: TRBV11-2; J gene: TRBJ2-7; clone size: few; CDR3 DNA: TGTGCCAGCAGCTTAGTGGGCGGACGGCGCGAGCAGTACTTC; CDR3 protein: CASSLVGGRREQYF
D gene: TRBD2; V gene: TRBV6-2/TRBV6-3; J gene: TRBJ2-3; clone size: many; CDR3 DNA: TGTGCCAGCAGTTACTCGCTTTGGGACTACCAAAGCACAGATACGCAGTATTTT; CDR3 protein: CASSYSLWDYQSTDTQYF
D gene: TRBD2; V gene: TRBV14; J gene: TRBJ2-3; clone size: .; CDR3 DNA: TGTGCCAGCAGCCAAGCTCGACTAGCGGGAGTAGATACGCAGTATTTT; CDR3 protein: CASSQARLAGVDTQYF
D gene: .; V gene: TRBV29-1; J gene: TRBJ1-1; clone size: many; CDR3 DNA: TGCAGCGTTGTCTTGGTTTTCGGCACTGAAGCTTTCTTT; CDR3 protein: CSVVLVFGTEAFF
D gene: .; V gene: TRBV6-2/TRBV6-3; J gene: TRBJ2-5; clone size: .; CDR3 DNA: TGTGCCAGCAGACAAAGTAGAGCGGAGACCCAGTACTTC; CDR3 protein: CASRQSRAETQYF
D gene: .; V gene: TRBV11-2; J gene: TRBJ2-3; clone size: many; CDR3 DNA: TGTGCCAGCAGCACAGTGGTGGGGGCGACAGATACGCAGTATTTT; CDR3 protein: CASSTVVGATDTQYF
D gene: .; V gene: TRBV25-1; J gene: TRBJ2-1; clone size: few; CDR3 DNA: TGTGCCAGCGGATGGGGTGGCATGGCCAATGAGCAGTTCTTC; CDR3 protein: CASGWGGMANEQFF
D gene: .; V gene: TRBV2; J gene: TRBJ1-4; clone size: .; CDR3 DNA: TGTGCCAGCAGTGATGGGCCGGGGGGCGCAGGTGAAAAACTGTTTTTT; CDR3 protein: CASSDGPGGAGEKLFF
D gene: .; V gene: TRBV19; J gene: TRBJ1-5; clone size: .; CDR3 DNA: TGTGCCAGTAGTATATCGAACAGCAATCAGCCCCAGCATTTT; CDR3 protein: CASSISNSNQPQHF
D gene: .; V gene: TRBV20-1; J gene: TRBJ2-3; clone size: many; CDR3 DNA: TGCAGTGCTAGAGTGTCTGGGGTCTTAGATACGCAGTATTTT; CDR3 protein: CSARVSGVLDTQYF
D gene: TRBD1; V gene: TRBV7-2; J gene: TRBJ1-5; clone size: many; CDR3 DNA: TGTGCCAGCAGCTTAGAAGGGGGCGGCAATCAGCCCCAGCATTTT; CDR3 protein: CASSLEGGGNQPQHF
D gene: .; V gene: TRBV27; J gene: TRBJ2-3; clone size: .; CDR3 DNA: TGTGCCAGCAGTTTTCCGGAAGCAATGGGAGATACGCAGTATTTT; CDR3 protein: CASSFPEAMGDTQYF
D gene: TRBD2; V gene: TRBV7-9; J gene: TRBJ2-1; clone size: few; CDR3 DNA: TGTGCCAGCAGCTTCAGGACTAGCGGGAGGGGGGGCTACAATGAGCAGTTCTTC; CDR3 protein: CASSFRTSGRGGYNEQFF
D gene: .; V gene: TRBV2; J gene: TRBJ1-6; clone size: many; CDR3 DNA: TGTGCCAGCAGTCGGGGTCAACCATCGGCTTCACCCCTCCACTTT; CDR3 protein: CASSRGQPSASPLHF
D gene: TRBD2; V gene: TRBV6-1; J gene: TRBJ2-2; clone size: many; CDR3 DNA: TGTGCCAGCAGCGGGACTAGCGGGAGCTTCACCGGGGAGCTGTTTTTT; CDR3 protein: CASSGTSGSFTGELFF
D gene: TRBD2; V gene: TRBV11-2; J gene: TRBJ2-7; clone size: once; CDR3 DNA: TGTGCCAGCAGCTTAGGTTTCCCCTTGGCGGGAGGGCCCCCCGAGCAGTACTTC; CDR3 protein: CASSLGFPLAGGPPEQYF
D gene: TRBD2; V gene: TRBV20-1; J gene: TRBJ2-1; clone size: many; CDR3 DNA: TGCAGTGCTAGAGGGAGGGGACTAGCGGCTTCCTTTGACTACAATGAGCAGTTCTTC; CDR3 protein: CSARGRGLAASFDYNEQFF
D gene: .; V gene: TRBV28; J gene: TRBJ1-1; clone size: many; CDR3 DNA: TGTGCCAGCAGTTCGCCGGGAACTGAAGCTTTCTTT; CDR3 protein: CASSSPGTEAFF
D gene: TRBD1; V gene: TRBV30; J gene: TRBJ1-2; clone size: many; CDR3 DNA: TGTGCCTGGACGGAGGGGGCCGGTGGCTACACCTTC; CDR3 protein: CAWTEGAGGYTF
D gene: .; V gene: TRBV20-1; J gene: TRBJ2-1; clone size: few; CDR3 DNA: TGCAGTGCTAGAGTGGGGGTGGATGAGCAGTTCTTC; CDR3 protein: CSARVGVDEQFF
D gene: TRBD1; V gene: TRBV5-4; J gene: TRBJ1-2; clone size: once; CDR3 DNA: TGTGCCAGCTCAGCTCCGGGACAGGGGAACTATGGCTACACCTTC; CDR3 protein: CASSAPGQGNYGYTF
D gene: TRBD1; V gene: TRBV6-1; J gene: TRBJ1-6; clone size: .; CDR3 DNA: TGTGCCAGCAGTGAACAGGGGGCTCGGAATTCACCCCTCCACTTT; CDR3 protein: CASSEQGARNSPLHF
D gene: TRBD2; V gene: TRBV5-1; J gene: TRBJ2-5; clone size: .; CDR3 DNA: TGCGCCAGCAGCCAAGGGACTAGCGGGAGGAGTGGAGGGACCCAGTACTTC; CDR3 protein: CASSQGTSGRSGGTQYF
D gene: .; V gene: TRBV7-3; J gene: TRBJ2-3; clone size: many; CDR3 DNA: TGTGCCAGCAAGGCACGGGCAACAGATACGCAGTATTTT; CDR3 protein: CASKARATDTQYF
D gene: TRBD2; V gene: TRBV3-1; J gene: TRBJ2-1; clone size: many; CDR3 DNA: TGTGCCAGCAGCCAAGATACGCGACTAGCGGGAGTAGGTGAGCAGTTCTTC; CDR3 protein: CASSQDTRLAGVGEQFF
D gene: TRBD1; V gene: TRBV27; J gene: TRBJ1-5; clone size: .; CDR3 DNA: TGTGCCAGCAGTTATCAAGGGGGCGCAGGCAATCAGCCCCAGCATTTT; CDR3 protein: CASSYQGGAGNQPQHF
D gene: TRBD2; V gene: TRBV10-3; J gene: TRBJ2-1; clone size: many; CDR3 DNA: TGTGCCATCAGTGAGTTAGGGGCTAGCGGATCCTACAATGAGCAGTTCTTC; CDR3 protein: CAISELGASGSYNEQFF
D gene: .; V gene: TRBV28; J gene: TRBJ2-7; clone size: .; CDR3 DNA: TGTGCCAGCGGCCTAGCGGGACAGGGATACGAGCAGTACTTC; CDR3 protein: CASGLAGQGYEQYF
D gene: .; V gene: TRBV4-3; J gene: TRBJ2-4; clone size: .; CDR3 DNA: TGCGCCAGCAGCCCCCAGGCCGGGGGAAACATTCAGTACTTC; CDR3 protein: CASSPQAGGNIQYF
D gene: .; V gene: TRBV6-1; J gene: TRBJ1-5; clone size: few; CDR3 DNA: TGTGCCAGTCAAAACCTACGGTCGGAAAATCAGCCCCAGCATTTT; CDR3 protein: CASQNLRSENQPQHF
D gene: TRBD2; V gene: TRBV7-2; J gene: TRBJ2-1; clone size: many; CDR3 DNA: TGTGCCAGCAGCTTCGGGACTAGGCTTAACAATGAGCAGTTCTTC; CDR3 protein: CASSFGTRLNNEQFF
D gene: TRBD2; V gene: TRBV2; J gene: TRBJ2-7; clone size: many; CDR3 DNA: TGTGCCAGCAGTAGTCTAGCGGGGGCTTCCTACGAGCAGTACTTC; CDR3 protein: CASSSLAGASYEQYF
D gene: .; V gene: TRBV6-5; J gene: TRBJ1-4; clone size: .; CDR3 DNA: TGTGCCAGCAGTTACTCCCCAGGGGTACGGGAAAAACTGTTTTTT; CDR3 protein: CASSYSPGVREKLFF
D gene: .; V gene: TRBV3-1; J gene: TRBJ1-2; clone size: many; CDR3 DNA: TGTGCCAGCAGCCAGGTAGCGGGACCCTACTATGGCTACACCTTC; CDR3 protein: CASSQVAGPYYGYTF
D gene: .; V gene: TRBV20-1; J gene: TRBJ2-1; clone size: .; CDR3 DNA: TGCAGTGCTACAGACGTGTTGGGGAATGAGCAGTTCTTC; CDR3 protein: CSATDVLGNEQFF
D gene: TRBD2; V gene: TRBV2; J gene: TRBJ2-7; clone size: many; CDR3 DNA: TGTGCCAGCAGTGCGGATGCGGGACTAGCGGAACACTCCTACGAGCAGTACTTC; CDR3 protein: CASSADAGLAEHSYEQYF
D gene: TRBD2; V gene: TRBV10-3; J gene: TRBJ2-1; clone size: few; CDR3 DNA: TGTGCCATCAGTGAAGGACTAGGGGCAGACAATGAGCAGTTCTTC; CDR3 protein: CAISEGLGADNEQFF
D gene: TRBD1; V gene: TRBV5-1; J gene: TRBJ2-7; clone size: few; CDR3 DNA: TGCGCCAGCAGCTTACCGACAGGGGCCAGCGAGCAGTACTTC; CDR3 protein: CASSLPTGASEQYF
D gene: TRBD2; V gene: TRBV20-1; J gene: TRBJ2-7; clone size: many; CDR3 DNA: TGCAGTGCTAGACTCCAGCGGGGGTCCTACGAGCAGTACTTC; CDR3 protein: CSARLQRGSYEQYF
D gene: .; V gene: TRBV19; J gene: TRBJ2-6; clone size: .; CDR3 DNA: TGTGCCAGTAGGGGACTCACAGGCTCTGGGGCCAACGTCCTGACTTTC; CDR3 protein: CASRGLTGSGANVLTF
D gene: TRBD2; V gene: TRBV7-2; J gene: TRBJ2-7; clone size: few; CDR3 DNA: TGTGCCAGCAGAAGCGGGGAGGGTTTCGGCTACGAGCAGTACTTC; CDR3 protein: CASRSGEGFGYEQYF
D gene: .; V gene: TRBV6-5; J gene: TRBJ2-5; clone size: few; CDR3 DNA: TGTGCCAGCAGTTACTCGATTACCGGACAAGAGACTCAGTACTTC; CDR3 protein: CASSYSITGQETQYF
D gene: TRBD1; V gene: TRBV29-1; J gene: TRBJ2-7; clone size: .; CDR3 DNA: TGCAGCGTTGAAGCCCGTTGGTGGGACAGGTGTTTCTACGAGCAGTACTTC; CDR3 protein: CSVEARWWDRCFYEQYF
D gene: .; V gene: TRBV20-1; J gene: TRBJ2-7; clone size: many; CDR3 DNA: TGCAGTGCTGCCCGGGACTTCGAGCAGTACTTC; CDR3 protein: CSAARDFEQYF
D gene: TRBD1; V gene: TRBV7-2; J gene: TRBJ1-5; clone size: few; CDR3 DNA: TGTGCCAGCAGCCTACCGGGACAGATCAATCAGCCCCAGCATTTT; CDR3 protein: CASSLPGQINQPQHF